What follows are 18 T cell receptor beta chains derived from one specimen sequenced in a study of blood T cell repertoires in COVID-19. Using immunoSEQ multiplex PCR, the repertoire was profiled, and TCRdb retains in-frame clones only, with some absent. The table shows about 51,000 clones, with approximately 90% occurring only once. Sequenced: peripheral blood. These receptors were collected from a man aged 50 or older with acute or convalescent COVID-19.

The CDR3: CASFGDRVSYEQYF. The CDR3 DNA is TGTGCCAGCTTCGGGGACAGGGTCTCCTACGAGCAGTACTTC. The V and J genes are TRBV6-5 and TRBJ2-7, with 9 nucleotides matching TRBD1. The J segment lost 0 bases and the V segment lost 8 bases, leaving 5 bases of the junction unmatched. This CDR3 is built from 14 residues. The germline V gene has CDR1 MNHEY and CDR2 SVGAGI.

The chain joins TRBV25-1 to TRBJ1-6; perhaps TRBD1 as D (5 bases). Germline CDR1 is MGHDK and CDR2 is SYGVNS. Trimming shortened V by 4 bases and J by 10 bases, and 17 bases separated the two germline ends. The length of the CDR3 is 15 residues. CDR3: CASSVVGSTGSPLHF. The CDR3 DNA reads as TGTGCCAGCAGTGTCGTCGGCTCAACAGGCTCACCCCTCCACTTT. Complete variable domain (other parts from reference TRBV25-1 and TRBJ1-6): EADIYQTPRYLVIGTGKKITLECSQTMGHDKMYWYQQDPGMELHLIHYSYGVNSTEKGDLSSESTVSRIRTEHFPLTLESARPSHTSQYLCASSVVGSTGSPLHFGNGTRLTVT.

V is TRBV6-1 and J is TRBJ1-5; weak D call: TRBD1 (5 bases). The CDR3 loop spans 16 amino acids. The germline V gene encodes CDR1 MNHNS and CDR2 SASEGT. V lost 2 bases to trimming and J lost 1 base, with 12 bases between them. CDR3 region: CASSEKRGLSNQPQHF. CDR3 bases: TGTGCCAGCAGTGAAAAAAGGGGTTTGAGCAATCAGCCCCAGCATTTT.

The chain couples TRBV7-9 to TRBJ1-5, with 8 bases matching TRBD1. Germline V lookup: CDR1 SEHNR, CDR2 FQNEAQ (reference sequence). Trimming cost V 4 bases and J 4 bases; bases outside gene matches: 6. The CDR3 contains 15 residues. CDR3 residues: CASSSGQVDNQPQHF. The CDR3 coding sequence is TGTGCCAGCAGCTCGGGACAGGTCGATAATCAGCCCCAGCATTTT. Based on the CDR3 plus reference TRBV7-9 and TRBJ1-5, the full variable domain is DTGVSQNPRHKITKRGQNVTFRCDPISEHNRLYWYRQTLGQGPEFLTYFQNEAQLEKSRLLSDRFSAERPKGSFSTLEIQRTEQGDSAMYLCASSSGQVDNQPQHFGDGTRLSIL.

The chain joins TRBV6-4 to TRBJ1-1; D is perhaps TRBD1 (5 bases). Germline CDR1 and CDR2: MRHNA and SNTAGT. The V and J ends lost 4 bases and 3 bases respectively, with 12 bases between them. The CDR3 covers 14 residues. The CDR3 coding sequence is TGTGCCAGCAGTGCTGGGGGGTCCGACACTGAAGCTTTCTTT. Its translation: CASSAGGSDTEAFF.

CDR3 region: CASSLEHGEKLFF. For the CDR3, the DNA is TGTGCCAGCAGTTTGGAGCACGGTGAAAAACTGTTTTTT. The chain couples TRBV12-3 or TRBV12-4 to TRBJ1-4, with unresolved D. This CDR3 contains 13 residues. Trimming left V 3 bases short and J 7 bases short, with 9 bases between.

The V gene is TRBV7-2, the J gene TRBJ2-3; TRBD2 matches at 15 bases. Trimming took 5 bases from V and 0 from J; bases not matched to a gene: 6. Looked up from germline, CDR1 is SGHTA and CDR2 is FQGNSA. This CDR3 is 18 amino acids long. Here the CDR3 reads CASSPRTSGGASTDTQYF. The CDR3 nucleotides are TGTGCCAGCAGCCCACGGACTAGCGGGGGGGCTAGCACAGATACGCAGTATTTT.

This clone has a single count. This rearrangement joins TRBV11-2 to TRBJ2-6; 7 bases fit TRBD1. The CDR3 extends over 19 amino acids. Germline V gene data show CDR1 as SGHAT and CDR2 as FQNNGV. With V trimmed by 4 bases and J by 0 bases, 12 bases remained unmatched. CDR3 sequence reads: CASSSRYRGASSGANVLTF. As DNA, the CDR3 is TGTGCCAGCAGCTCACGTTACAGGGGAGCGAGCTCTGGGGCCAACGTCCTGACTTTC.

This chain links TRBV5-1 with TRBJ1-4; 8 bases fit TRBD1. Trimming removed 4 bases from V and 0 bases from J; junction bases left unmatched: 5. CDR1 is SGHRS and CDR2 is YFSETQ in the germline V gene. This CDR3 has 16 amino acids. CDR3 DNA sequence: TGCGCCAGCAGCGCTGGACAGGGTGCAACTAATGAAAAACTGTTTTTT. Protein: CASSAGQGATNEKLFF.

The rearrangement links TRBV6-6 to TRBJ1-3; D may be TRBD1 (5 bases). Deletions cut 8 bases from V and 4 bases from J, with 15 bases between. CDR1 and CDR2 (germline): MNHNY, SVGAGI (reference sequence). This CDR3 is 14 amino acids long. In DNA form, the CDR3 reads TGTGCCAGCTGGGGGGAGCTGTTCGGAAACACCATATATTTT. It is translated as CASWGELFGNTIYF.

A single count supports this clone. The chain is built from TRBV6-4 and TRBJ1-2; no firm D call. Germline V gene data show CDR1 as MRHNA and CDR2 as SNTAGT. V shed 8 bases and J shed 4 bases, with 26 bases lying between them. This CDR3 has 17 amino acids. For the CDR3, the DNA is TGTGCCAGCCCGGTTCCATCACGTAGGAGGTGGGTCTATGGCTACACCTTC. It yields the protein CASPVPSRRRWVYGYTF.

The V call is TRBV19, the J call TRBJ2-7, with 8 bases fitting TRBD2. With 4 bases clipped from V and 3 bases from J, the junction kept 14 bases outside the gene matches. This CDR3 comprises 17 residues. Germline CDR1 and CDR2: LNHDA and SQIVND (reference sequence). The chain's CDR3 is CASSTPGERGIGYEQYF. CDR3 DNA sequence: TGTGCCAGTAGTACTCCCGGGGAGCGGGGGATAGGCTACGAGCAGTACTTC.

The chain carries TRBV18 and TRBJ1-5, with a weak D call TRBD1 (5 bases). This CDR3 is built from 16 residues. V was trimmed by 8 bases and J by 11 bases, leaving 28 bases between them. Germline V lookup: CDR1 KGHSH, CDR2 LQKENI. This chain's CDR3 is CASMGGGEVKYSAQHF. CDR3 nucleotides: TGTGCCAGCATGGGGGGAGGGGAGGTAAAGTATTCAGCCCAGCATTTT.

The CDR3 reads CASSTTGTGGADTQYF. CDR3 sequence (DNA): TGTGCCAGTAGTACGACCGGGACAGGGGGCGCGGATACGCAGTATTTT. The chain carries TRBV19 and TRBJ2-3; 12 bases fit TRBD1. The CDR3 runs to 16 residues. Unmatched junction bases numbered 8, after V lost 4 bases and J lost 6 bases. Per the germline V gene, CDR1 is LNHDA and CDR2 is SQIVND (reference sequence).

The V gene is TRBV18, the J gene TRBJ2-3; 8 nucleotides agree with TRBD2. CDR3 length equals 16 residues. The trim removed 6 bases at V and 0 bases at J, leaving 8 bases unmatched. CDR1 and CDR2 from the germline V gene are KGHSH and LQKENI. The CDR3 spells CASSPIPGGSTDTQYF. CDR3 in DNA: TGTGCCAGCTCCCCCATACCGGGGGGGAGCACAGATACGCAGTATTTT.

The J gene is TRBJ1-2, the V gene TRBV24-1; 7 bases map to TRBD1. The germline gives CDR1 KGHDR, CDR2 SFDVKD. Germline trimming cut 5 bases from V and 7 bases from J; bases unmatched to any gene: 6. The CDR3 has 13 amino acids. DNA of the CDR3: TGTGCCACCAGTGGCTCGACAGGGACTGGCTACACCTTC. It codes for CATSGSTGTGYTF.

The CDR3 DNA sequence: TGTGCCAGCTCACTCCCCTCGGGGAACACTGAAGCTTTCTTT. Protein sequence: CASSLPSGNTEAFF. The V and J genes are TRBV18 and TRBJ1-1; no firm D call. The CDR3 spans 14 residues. Per germline, CDR1 KGHSH and CDR2 LQKENI. V dropped 4 bases and J dropped 1 base, with 10 bases sitting between them.

The J gene is TRBJ2-5, the V gene TRBV6-6, with TRBD2 matching 14 bases. The CDR3 loop spans 17 amino acids. Germline V gives CDR1 MNHNY, CDR2 SVGAGI (reference sequence). Trimming took 5 bases from V and 4 from J; bases not matched to a gene: 9. In nucleotides, the CDR3 is TGTGCCAGCAGTCGCCGGACTAGCGGGGGGTATGGAGAGACCCAGTACTTC. Protein product: CASSRRTSGGYGETQYF.